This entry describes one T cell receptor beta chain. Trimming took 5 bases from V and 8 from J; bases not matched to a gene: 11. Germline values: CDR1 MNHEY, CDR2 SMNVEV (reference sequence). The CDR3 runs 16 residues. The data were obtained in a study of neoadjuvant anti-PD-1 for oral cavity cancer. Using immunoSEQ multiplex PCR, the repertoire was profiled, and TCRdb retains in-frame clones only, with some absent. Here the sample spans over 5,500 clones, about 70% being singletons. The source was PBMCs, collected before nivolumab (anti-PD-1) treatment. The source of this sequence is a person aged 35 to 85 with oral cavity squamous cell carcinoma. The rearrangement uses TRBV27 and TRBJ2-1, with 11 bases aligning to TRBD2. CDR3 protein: CASSTLAGGLSDEQFF. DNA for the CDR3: TGTGCCAGCAGTACTCTAGCGGGGGGCCTCTCTGATGAGCAGTTCTTC.